One and the same sample provided the 5 T cell receptor beta chains below, sequenced in a study of cytomegalovirus exposure and HLA in healthy donors. The table came from immunoSEQ multiplex PCR; TCRdb's copy has only in-frame clones and leaves some out. Here the sample spans about 340,000 clones, 86% being singletons. Sequencing was performed on PBMCs. The receptor source for this set is a woman aged 18-35 years in good health and CMV-seronegative.

This chain joins TRBV5-4 and TRBJ2-1, with 7 bases aligning to TRBD2. The V gene end was trimmed by 1 base and the J gene end by 9 bases; junction bases not matched to a gene: 10. Germline V lookup: CDR1 SGHNT, CDR2 YYREEE (reference sequence). The CDR3 length is 15 residues. CDR3 sequence: CASSLQLAPGGEQFF. CDR3 in DNA: TGTGCCAGCAGCTTGCAACTAGCCCCGGGGGGTGAGCAGTTCTTC.

This clone has a handful of counts. V usage is TRBV19 and J usage is TRBJ2-5; 7 bases agree with TRBD2. The V gene end was trimmed by 0 bases and the J gene end by 5 bases; junction bases not matched to a gene: 0. The germline V gene encodes CDR1 LNHDA and CDR2 SQIVND (reference sequence). This CDR3 has 13 amino acids. CDR3 amino acids: CASSIEAGETQYF. The CDR3 nucleotides are TGTGCCAGTAGTATAGAAGCGGGGGAGACCCAGTACTTC.

The chain couples TRBV5-1 to TRBJ2-7; 10 nucleotides align to TRBD2. CDR3 length: 16 residues. CDR1 SGHRS and CDR2 YFSETQ come from the germline V gene. V shed 1 base, J shed 2 bases, and the junction held 6 bases outside the gene matches. The DNA for the CDR3 is TGCGCCAGCAGCTTGTATTCTAGCGGGAGCCCCTACGAGCAGTACTTC. Translated, it gives CASSLYSSGSPYEQYF.

The rearrangement uses TRBV7-9 and TRBJ2-1, with no clear D. The CDR3 extends over 14 amino acids. The germline V gene has CDR1 SEHNR and CDR2 FQNEAQ (reference sequence). The V end was cut by 5 bases, the J end by 4 bases, with 12 bases between. CDR3 protein: CASSRQVSYNEQFF. The CDR3 region has the DNA TGTGCCAGCAGCAGGCAGGTATCTTACAATGAGCAGTTCTTC.

For the CDR3, the DNA is TGTGCCAGCAGGGGACAGTTGAGCTCCTACGAGCAGTACTTC. It specifies CASRGQLSSYEQYF. V and J are TRBV6-1 and TRBJ2-7; TRBD1 matches at 7 bases. Germline loops: CDR1 MNHNS, CDR2 SASEGT. The CDR3 runs 14 residues. V lost 6 bases and J lost 0; bases outside the gene matches: 5.